The entry below gives a single T cell receptor beta chain sequence along with its context. Its antigen is unknown. The data were produced by immunoSEQ multiplex PCR, yet TCRdb's version contains in-frame clones alone and is incomplete. The table includes about 140,000 clones, about 91% detected once. V was cut by 7 bases and J by 5 bases, with 21 bases left in between. The CDR3 has 15 amino acids. The germline CDR1 and CDR2 sequences are SEHNR and FQNEAQ (reference sequence). This record comes from a study of T cell responses to AZD1222 COVID-19 vaccine. The wider study: Second doses that came at about 4 or about 12 weeks were put together. Study-level results: The donors showed a predominance of white British ancestry and of females, with possible underestimation of clonal diversity. The peak T cell response came first, and repertoires were sampled only after it.

The genes are TRBV7-9 and TRBJ2-7; D not certain. The receptor comes from an adult in good health. This material consisted of peripheral blood, taken on day 0 of AZD1222 vaccination. CDR3 nucleotides: TGTGCCAGCACCTCAAAGGGTCCACCGGCGGACGAGCAGTACTTC. Protein product: CASTSKGPPADEQYF.